A selection of T cell receptor beta chains follows, all from one sample in a study of identical twins. One entry per CDR3 protein, called by TCRdb with MiXCR from the 5' RACE reads. Among roughly 770,000 distinct CDR3 sequences listed, 15% to 20% were seen once. Separately, the same data were catalogued under a study of T cells expressing NK-cell markers.

Sequencing was performed on PBMCs. The origin of the receptors is a woman aged 18-35 years in good health. CDR3s include the opening cysteine and the closing phenylalanine or tryptophan. The order of the fields is V gene, J gene, clone size, D gene, CDR3 protein, CDR3 DNA. D genes are given only for firm matches. The size of a clone is reported for some rows only, either as once, few or many, or as a class for expanded clones.

v_gene: TRBV9; j_gene: TRBJ2-4; abundance: -; d_gene: -; CDR3aa: CASSALAKNIQYF; CDR3nt: TGTGCCAGCAGCGCTCTAGCCAAAAACATTCAGTACTTC
v_gene: TRBV5-1; j_gene: TRBJ1-2; abundance: -; d_gene: -; CDR3aa: CASSLGLDYGYTF; CDR3nt: TGCGCCAGCAGCTTGGGACTGGACTATGGCTACACCTTC
v_gene: TRBV9; j_gene: TRBJ2-2; abundance: -; d_gene: -; CDR3aa: CASSPAEEELFF; CDR3nt: TGTGCCAGCAGCCCAGCCGAGGAGGAGCTGTTTTTT
v_gene: TRBV12-3/TRBV12-4; j_gene: TRBJ1-2; abundance: few; d_gene: -; CDR3aa: CASTTTGGQHAEGYTF; CDR3nt: TGTGCCAGCACCACCACGGGGGGGCAGCACGCGGAGGGCTACACCTTC
v_gene: TRBV5-5; j_gene: TRBJ1-1; abundance: few; d_gene: -; CDR3aa: CASSFRPGSTEAFF; CDR3nt: TGTGCCAGCAGCTTTCGCCCGGGGAGCACTGAAGCTTTCTTT
v_gene: TRBV10-2; j_gene: TRBJ2-1; abundance: -; d_gene: TRBD2; CDR3aa: CASRRGLAGGPPGHEQFF; CDR3nt: TGCGCCAGCAGGAGGGGACTAGCGGGGGGACCCCCTGGCCATGAGCAGTTCTTC
v_gene: TRBV7-9; j_gene: TRBJ1-4; abundance: few; d_gene: -; CDR3aa: CASSLRQTNEKLFF; CDR3nt: TGTGCCAGCAGCTTGAGGCAGACTAATGAAAAACTGTTTTTT
v_gene: TRBV5-1; j_gene: TRBJ1-1; abundance: few; d_gene: -; CDR3aa: CASSPWTVNTEAFF; CDR3nt: TGCGCCAGCAGCCCGTGGACAGTTAACACTGAAGCTTTCTTT
v_gene: TRBV12-3/TRBV12-4; j_gene: TRBJ1-5; abundance: -; d_gene: -; CDR3aa: CASSLRHSNQPQHF; CDR3nt: TGTGCCAGCAGTTTGAGGCATAGCAATCAGCCCCAGCATTTT
v_gene: TRBV29-1; j_gene: TRBJ2-1; abundance: -; d_gene: -; CDR3aa: CSVDDESSYNEQFF; CDR3nt: TGCAGCGTTGATGATGAGAGCTCCTACAATGAGCAGTTCTTC
v_gene: TRBV12-3/TRBV12-4; j_gene: TRBJ1-2; abundance: few; d_gene: TRBD1; CDR3aa: CASGQGHYGYTF; CDR3nt: TGTGCCAGCGGACAGGGGCACTATGGCTACACCTTC
v_gene: TRBV6-2/TRBV6-3; j_gene: TRBJ2-1; abundance: few; d_gene: -; CDR3aa: CASRTPNEQFF; CDR3nt: TGTGCCAGCAGGACTCCTAATGAGCAGTTCTTC
v_gene: TRBV25-1; j_gene: TRBJ2-3; abundance: few; d_gene: -; CDR3aa: CATWVLDTQYF; CDR3nt: TGTGCCACCTGGGTTTTAGATACGCAGTATTTT
v_gene: TRBV2; j_gene: TRBJ2-7; abundance: -; d_gene: TRBD1; CDR3aa: CASRGQAWEF; CDR3nt: TGTGCCAGCAGGGGACAGGCTTGGGAGTTC
v_gene: TRBV20-1; j_gene: TRBJ1-3; abundance: many; d_gene: -; CDR3aa: CSAREGSTVSGNTIYF; CDR3nt: TGCAGTGCTAGAGAAGGCTCGACAGTATCTGGAAACACCATATATTTT
v_gene: TRBV18; j_gene: TRBJ2-2; abundance: -; d_gene: TRBD2; CDR3aa: CASHGLAGYMANTGELFF; CDR3nt: TGTGCCAGCCACGGACTAGCGGGATATATGGCGAACACCGGGGAGCTGTTTTTT
v_gene: TRBV12-3/TRBV12-4; j_gene: TRBJ2-3; abundance: many; d_gene: TRBD2; CDR3aa: CASRPGLAGGPDTQYF; CDR3nt: TGTGCCAGCAGGCCCGGACTAGCGGGAGGGCCAGATACGCAGTATTTT
v_gene: TRBV15; j_gene: TRBJ2-7; abundance: -; d_gene: -; CDR3aa: CATGPGGYEQYF; CDR3nt: TGTGCCACCGGGCCAGGAGGTTACGAGCAGTACTTC
v_gene: TRBV5-1; j_gene: TRBJ1-2; abundance: few; d_gene: -; CDR3aa: CASSLQWPQDGYTF; CDR3nt: TGCGCCAGCAGCTTGCAATGGCCGCAAGATGGCTACACCTTC
v_gene: TRBV5-1; j_gene: TRBJ2-1; abundance: many; d_gene: -; CDR3aa: CASKRLAENNEQFF; CDR3nt: TGCGCCAGCAAACGTCTAGCCGAAAACAATGAGCAGTTCTTC
v_gene: TRBV12-3/TRBV12-4; j_gene: TRBJ2-4; abundance: many; d_gene: -; CDR3aa: CASSLQEAKNIQYF; CDR3nt: TGTGCCAGCAGCCTTCAGGAGGCCAAAAACATTCAGTACTTC
v_gene: TRBV20-1; j_gene: TRBJ2-7; abundance: -; d_gene: TRBD1; CDR3aa: CSAITRDRNSYEQYF; CDR3nt: TGCAGTGCTATTACAAGGGACAGGAACTCCTACGAGCAGTACTTC
v_gene: TRBV19; j_gene: TRBJ2-1; abundance: -; d_gene: TRBD2; CDR3aa: CASSISGLAGVYNEQFF; CDR3nt: TGTGCCAGTAGTATATCAGGACTAGCGGGGGTGTACAATGAGCAGTTCTTC
v_gene: TRBV5-1; j_gene: TRBJ2-7; abundance: -; d_gene: -; CDR3aa: CASSLIPGDQNEQYF; CDR3nt: TGCGCCAGCAGCTTGATCCCAGGGGACCAGAACGAGCAGTACTTC
v_gene: TRBV5-1; j_gene: TRBJ2-4; abundance: few; d_gene: -; CDR3aa: CASSWQDRREDIQYF; CDR3nt: TGCGCCAGCAGCTGGCAGGACAGGAGGGAGGACATTCAGTACTTC
v_gene: TRBV7-3; j_gene: TRBJ2-1; abundance: few; d_gene: TRBD2; CDR3aa: CASSPQSGGEVNEQFF; CDR3nt: TGTGCCAGCAGCCCCCAGAGCGGGGGGGAGGTTAATGAGCAGTTCTTC
v_gene: TRBV6-4; j_gene: TRBJ2-3; abundance: few; d_gene: -; CDR3aa: CASKSNEGTDTQYF; CDR3nt: TGTGCCAGCAAGTCCAACGAAGGAACAGATACGCAGTATTTT
v_gene: TRBV12-3/TRBV12-4; j_gene: TRBJ2-3; abundance: -; d_gene: -; CDR3aa: CASSVFRATQYF; CDR3nt: TGTGCCAGCAGTGTTTTCAGAGCTACGCAGTATTTT
v_gene: TRBV4-3; j_gene: TRBJ2-2; abundance: few; d_gene: -; CDR3aa: CASSQVIRTTTGELFF; CDR3nt: TGCGCCAGCAGCCAAGTTATTAGGACGACCACCGGGGAGCTGTTTTTT
v_gene: TRBV28; j_gene: TRBJ1-4; abundance: -; d_gene: -; CDR3aa: CASSLPNYNEKLFF; CDR3nt: TGTGCCAGCAGCCTTCCCAACTATAATGAAAAACTGTTTTTT
v_gene: TRBV7-9; j_gene: TRBJ2-1; abundance: few; d_gene: -; CDR3aa: CASSWQRGRYNEQFF; CDR3nt: TGTGCCAGCAGCTGGCAAAGGGGCCGCTACAATGAGCAGTTCTTC
v_gene: TRBV20-1; j_gene: TRBJ2-2; abundance: -; d_gene: -; CDR3aa: CSARELRTGNTGELFF; CDR3nt: TGCAGTGCTCGAGAACTAAGGACGGGGAACACCGGGGAGCTGTTTTTT
v_gene: TRBV20-1; j_gene: TRBJ2-1; abundance: few; d_gene: -; CDR3aa: CSASPQSNEQFF; CDR3nt: TGCAGTGCTAGTCCACAGTCCAATGAGCAGTTCTTC
v_gene: TRBV20-1; j_gene: TRBJ2-2; abundance: -; d_gene: -; CDR3aa: CSARDGTLGTGELFF; CDR3nt: TGCAGTGCTAGAGATGGGACGTTGGGCACCGGGGAGCTGTTTTTT
v_gene: TRBV6-1; j_gene: TRBJ1-6; abundance: few; d_gene: -; CDR3aa: CASSPGLGQFRSPLHF; CDR3nt: TGTGCCAGCAGCCCCGGTTTAGGGCAATTCCGTTCACCCCTCCACTTT
v_gene: TRBV5-1; j_gene: TRBJ2-7; abundance: few; d_gene: TRBD2; CDR3aa: CASRETSGSMVQYF; CDR3nt: TGCGCCAGCAGGGAAACTAGCGGGAGCATGGTGCAGTACTTC
v_gene: TRBV6-1; j_gene: TRBJ2-2; abundance: -; d_gene: TRBD1; CDR3aa: CASSRDRFYTGELFF; CDR3nt: TGTGCCAGCAGTAGGGACAGATTTTACACCGGGGAGCTGTTTTTT
v_gene: TRBV12-3/TRBV12-4; j_gene: TRBJ2-2; abundance: many; d_gene: TRBD1; CDR3aa: CASTRQGHYTGELFF; CDR3nt: TGTGCCAGCACTAGACAGGGCCATTACACCGGGGAGCTGTTTTTT
v_gene: TRBV20-1; j_gene: TRBJ2-1; abundance: -; d_gene: -; CDR3aa: CSADRGRRDNEQFF; CDR3nt: TGCAGTGCTGATAGGGGGCGGAGGGACAATGAGCAGTTCTTC
v_gene: TRBV20-1; j_gene: TRBJ2-5; abundance: -; d_gene: -; CDR3aa: CSARERPMVETQYF; CDR3nt: TGCAGTGCTAGAGAGCGGCCTATGGTGGAGACCCAGTACTTC
v_gene: TRBV20-1; j_gene: TRBJ1-1; abundance: -; d_gene: TRBD1; CDR3aa: CSGSKGAGTEAFF; CDR3nt: TGCAGTGGTAGTAAGGGGGCAGGGACTGAAGCTTTCTTT
v_gene: TRBV5-1; j_gene: TRBJ2-7; abundance: -; d_gene: TRBD1; CDR3aa: CASSLLGTGDEQYF; CDR3nt: TGCGCCAGCAGCTTGCTAGGGACAGGGGACGAGCAGTACTTC